The 5 T cell receptor beta chains below were found in one sample sequenced in a study of blood T cells in healthy people across ages. A second PCR of about 7 to 11 cycles used a sample-barcoded 5' primer and a J-beta primer mix. TCRdb passed the 5' RACE reads through MiXCR, listing each CDR3 protein once. The table records more than 1,000,000 distinct CDR3 sequences, under 30% of them present only once. This sample was shared with a second study, whose subject was T cells of mothers and their children.

The sample taken for sequencing was blood. These receptors originate from a girl aged 2-10 years in good health.

This clonotype was counted a few times. The gene calls are TRBV20-1 and TRBJ2-7; 8 bases fit TRBD2. This CDR3 has 15 residues. V was clipped by 3 bases and J by 2 bases; unmatched bases: 9. Germline CDR1 is DFQATT and CDR2 is SNEGSKA (reference sequence). This CDR3 is CSARSATSAAYEQYF. The CDR3 nucleotides are TGCAGTGCTAGGTCGGCGACTAGCGCGGCCTACGAGCAGTACTTC.

This clonotype was seen more than once but under ten times. V is TRBV7-9 and J is TRBJ2-1; D is undetermined. Gene TRBJ2-7 matches the end of the DNA better, so the J call may be wrong. This CDR3 comprises 14 residues. Germline CDR1 reads SEHNR; CDR2 reads FQNEAQ (reference sequence). The CDR3 here is CASSLVLQSDEQYF. For the CDR3, the DNA is TGTGCCAGCAGCTTAGTCTTACAGAGCGACGAGCAGTACTTC.

This chain connects TRBV7-3 to TRBJ2-1, with D possibly being TRBD1 (6 bases). CDR3 length equals 13 residues. V lost 7 bases and J 10 bases, leaving 17 bases between the germline ends. Germline V gene data show CDR1 as SGHTA and CDR2 as FQGTGA. The CDR3 protein is CASTAAGDPEQFF. The CDR3 nucleotides read TGTGCCAGCACTGCCGCAGGGGACCCGGAGCAGTTCTTC.

In its sample, this clonotype was seen a few times. This sequence joins TRBV7-9 and TRBJ2-1; 8 bases agree with TRBD2. The J call may be in error: the DNA end matches TRBJ2-7 better. The CDR3 has 18 residues. Germline V CDR1 and CDR2: SEHNR, FQNEAQ (reference sequence). The CDR3 DNA follows: TGTGCCAGCAGCCCACGGGACGGAACTAGCGGAACACCCTACGAGCAGTACTTC. Its protein is CASSPRDGTSGTPYEQYF.

This clonotype was observed a handful of times. V is TRBV6-5 and J is TRBJ1-2, with no clear D. This CDR3 is 13 amino acids long. Germline CDR1 is MNHEY and CDR2 is SVGAGI. Trimming pared 2 bases from V and 6 bases from J, leaving 10 bases between. The CDR3 loop is CASSYDTRNGYTF. Here the CDR3 DNA reads TGTGCCAGCAGTTACGATACACGGAATGGCTACACCTTC.